Below are 17 T cell receptor beta chains sequenced from a single sample in a study of T cells in Graves' hyperthyroidism and ophthalmopathy. There were TCR beta CDR3 regions amplified from RNA transcripts. During a first-round RT-PCR of the TCR CDR3, the HTBI primer set was used. TCRdb called the multiplex PCR reads again in MiXCR, with one record for every CDR3 protein. This sample has hundreds of thousands of distinct CDR3 sequences, with approximately 14% found just once. The sequenced material came from blood. The receptors were gathered from a woman between 40 and 55 years old with Graves' ophthalmopathy.

This clonotype has a count of ten or more. This sequence joins TRBV27 and TRBJ1-5, with 9 bases fitting TRBD1. Per the germline V gene, CDR1 is MNHEY and CDR2 is SMNVEV (reference sequence). The CDR3 has 14 residues. Germline trimming cut 6 bases from V and 6 bases from J; bases unmatched to any gene: 6. In DNA, the CDR3 is TGTGCCAGCAGCTGGACAGGGGACGGTCAGCCCCAGCATTTT. Translation gives CASSWTGDGQPQHF.

The rearrangement joins TRBV2 to TRBJ1-2; 8 bases align to TRBD1. The CDR3 consists of 15 residues. V lost 7 bases to trimming and J lost 3 bases; unmatched junction nucleotides: 10. CDR1 is SNHLY and CDR2 is FYNNEI in the germline V gene. The CDR3 DNA reads TGTGCCAGCATAACAGACAGGGGTTTCGACTATGGCTACACCTTC. Its protein is CASITDRGFDYGYTF.

The sample holds a few counts of this clonotype. The V gene is TRBV5-1, the J gene TRBJ2-2, with D possibly being TRBD1 (6 bases). CDR3 size: 14 residues. V gave up 6 bases and J gave up 4 bases, with 13 bases separating them. Germline-derived CDR1 and CDR2 are SGHRS and YFSETQ. CDR3 DNA: TGCGCCAGCACGGGAACAGGGATCACCGGGGAGCTGTTTTTT. Amino acid sequence: CASTGTGITGELFF.

This clonotype was detected only a few times. A much larger clone lies one base from this, so it may be a read error. This chain uses TRBV18 with TRBJ2-5; D ambiguous. Per the germline V gene, CDR1 is KGHSH and CDR2 is LQKENI. This CDR3 has 12 amino acids. CDR3 in amino acids: CTSSPTQETQYF. The CDR3 DNA is TGTACCAGCTCACCAACCCAAGAGACCCAGTACTTC.

At least ten counts were recorded for this clonotype. This chain connects TRBV29-1 to TRBJ1-1, with D perhaps TRBD1 (6 bases). CDR1 and CDR2 (germline): SQVTM, ANQGSEA. The germline V and J ends were trimmed by 4 bases and 0 bases, with 12 bases remaining between them. The CDR3 is 14 amino acids. CDR3: CSVALTGLNTEAFF. CDR3 sequence (DNA): TGCAGCGTTGCTCTTACAGGGTTGAACACTGAAGCTTTCTTT.

The chain has TRBV28 and TRBJ2-7, with TRBD1 as a possible D gene (5 bases). The germline gives CDR1 MDHEN, CDR2 SYDVKM. Trimming shortened V by 4 bases and J by 2 bases, and 15 bases separated the two germline ends. The CDR3 is 15 residues long. This chain's CDR3 is CASSSPQGNPYEQYF. The CDR3 DNA is TGTGCCAGCAGTTCGCCTCAGGGAAACCCCTACGAGCAGTACTTC. Looking up the rest from reference TRBV28 and TRBJ2-7 gives the full variable domain: DVKVTQSSRYLVKRTGEKVFLECVQDMDHENMFWYRQDPGLGLRLIYFSYDVKMKEKGDIPEGYSVSREKKERFSLILESASTNQTSMYLCASSSPQGNPYEQYFGPGTRLTVT.

At least ten counts were recorded for this clonotype. CDR3 residues: CASSSSSDFAGELFF. CDR3 in DNA: TGTGCCAGCAGTTCCTCGTCTGATTTCGCCGGGGAGCTGTTTTTT. This sequence joins TRBV12-3 or TRBV12-4 and TRBJ2-2; unclear D gene. This CDR3 has 15 residues. V lost 4 bases, J lost 6 bases, and 15 bases lay in between.

The table lists this clonotype with many counts. The chain has TRBV29-1 and TRBJ1-2; possible D gene TRBD1, 6 bases. Trimming removed 5 bases at V and 5 bases at J, with 18 bases between. Germline-derived CDR1 and CDR2 are SQVTM and ANQGSEA. This CDR3 region has 14 residues. In nucleotides, the CDR3 is TGCAGCGTTCGGAGGGGGGGCGCGGAGTATGGCTACACCTTC. Its translation is CSVRRGGAEYGYTF. Based on the CDR3 plus reference TRBV29-1 and TRBJ1-2, the full variable domain is SAVISQKPSRDICQRGTSLTIQCQVDSQVTMMFWYRQQPGQSLTLIATANQGSEATYESGFVIDKFPISRPNLTFSTLTVSNMSPEDSSIYLCSVRRGGAEYGYTFGSGTRLTVV.

The V call is TRBV6-1, the J call TRBJ2-5; TRBD2 aligns across 8 bases. The CDR3 is 16 amino acids. V was clipped by 6 bases and J by 5 bases; unmatched bases: 14. Germline V gene lookup returns CDR1 MNHNS and CDR2 SASEGT. The CDR3 nucleotides read TGTGCCAGCAGAGCCAGAGCGGGAGTATACGGCGAGACCCAGTACTTC. Amino acid sequence: CASRARAGVYGETQYF.

In its sample, this clonotype was seen many times. V gene TRBV7-9 combines with J gene TRBJ2-7; D call uncertain. Looked up from germline, CDR1 is SEHNR and CDR2 is FQNEAQ (reference sequence). The CDR3 consists of 14 residues. V was pared by 5 bases and J by 3 bases, with 14 bases between. CDR3 nucleotides: TGTGCCAGCAGCGCTGACATGTTCGGCTACGAGCAGTACTTC. Amino acid sequence: CASSADMFGYEQYF.

This clonotype was observed many times. The CDR3: CASSTLLGPSYEQYF. The CDR3 DNA sequence: TGTGCCAGTAGTACCTTACTAGGCCCCTCCTACGAGCAGTACTTC. The chain links TRBV19 to TRBJ2-7; the D gene is possibly TRBD2 (5 bases). Germline V gene data show CDR1 as LNHDA and CDR2 as SQIVND (reference sequence). With 4 bases removed from V and 0 bases from J, the gap between germline ends came to 13 bases. The CDR3 loop spans 15 amino acids.

This clonotype has a count of ten or more. The chain links TRBV4-2 to TRBJ2-3, with 10 bases aligning to TRBD2. Germline CDR1 reads LGHNA; CDR2 reads YNFKEQ. Germline trimming cut 4 bases from V and 1 base from J; bases unmatched to any gene: 8. The CDR3 is made up of 17 amino acids. As DNA, the CDR3 is TGTGCCAGCAGCCTACTAGCGGGGCAGAGGGGCACAGATACGCAGTATTTT. Its protein is CASSLLAGQRGTDTQYF.

This clonotype was seen repeatedly, ten times or more. The chain combines TRBV27 with TRBJ1-6; 9 bases agree with TRBD1. Losses at the gene ends were 5 bases for V and 8 bases for J; bases not matched to a gene: 7. The CDR3 runs 15 residues. Germline-derived CDR1 and CDR2 are MNHEY and SMNVEV (reference sequence). The CDR3 spells CASSRQGVGYSPLHF. Written as DNA, the CDR3 is TGTGCCAGCAGTCGACAGGGGGTAGGTTATTCACCCCTCCACTTT.

This clonotype was observed at least ten times. V is TRBV30 and J is TRBJ2-7, with 9 nucleotides matching TRBD2. With 1 base clipped from V and 4 bases from J, the junction kept 2 bases outside the gene matches. Germline CDR1 and CDR2: GTSNPN and SVGIG (reference sequence). The CDR3 is 13 residues long. The CDR3 DNA sequence: TGTGCCTGGAGTGGACTAGCGGCTTACGAGCAGTACTTC. This codes for CAWSGLAAYEQYF.

Points on this clonotype: An end of the junction differs from the germline gene, which may be a read error. This CDR3 reads CAMTSGSVTGKLFF. The CDR3 DNA follows: TGTGCAATGACTAGCGGGAGTGTGACCGGGAAGCTGTTTTTT. The chain has TRBV30 and TRBJ2-2; 12 positions agree with TRBD2. The CDR3 runs 14 residues. CDR1 is GTSNPN and CDR2 is SVGIG in the germline V gene (reference sequence).

V is TRBV19 and J is TRBJ2-7, with D possibly being TRBD2 (6 bases). The CDR3 runs 15 residues. Germline V gives CDR1 LNHDA, CDR2 SQIVND (reference sequence). Trimming took 4 bases from V and 4 from J, leaving 17 bases between them. The CDR3 DNA is TGTGCCAGTAGTACTAGTCTCCGGGAGCGATACGAGCAGTACTTC. Protein: CASSTSLRERYEQYF.

This clonotype was observed many times. The chain uses TRBV19 and TRBJ2-2; tentative D call: TRBD1 (5 bases). The CDR3 contains 14 residues. CDR1 and CDR2 from the germline V gene are LNHDA and SQIVND (reference sequence). Between the trimmed V and J ends, which lost 5 bases and 4 bases, there was a span of 11 bases. The CDR3 sequence: CASSAGHPTGELFF. The CDR3 DNA sequence: TGTGCCAGTAGTGCCGGACACCCCACCGGGGAGCTGTTTTTT.